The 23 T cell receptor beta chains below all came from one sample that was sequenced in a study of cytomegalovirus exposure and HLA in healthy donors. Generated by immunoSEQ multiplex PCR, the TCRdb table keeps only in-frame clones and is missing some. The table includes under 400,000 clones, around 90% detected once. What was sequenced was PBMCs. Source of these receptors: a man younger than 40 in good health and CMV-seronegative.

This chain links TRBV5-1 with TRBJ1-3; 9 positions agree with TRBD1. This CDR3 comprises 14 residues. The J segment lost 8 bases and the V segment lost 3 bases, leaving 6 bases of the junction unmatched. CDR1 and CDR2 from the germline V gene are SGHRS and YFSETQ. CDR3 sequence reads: CASSSDRGVDTIYF. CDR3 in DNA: TGCGCCAGCAGCTCGGACAGGGGAGTAGACACCATATATTTT.

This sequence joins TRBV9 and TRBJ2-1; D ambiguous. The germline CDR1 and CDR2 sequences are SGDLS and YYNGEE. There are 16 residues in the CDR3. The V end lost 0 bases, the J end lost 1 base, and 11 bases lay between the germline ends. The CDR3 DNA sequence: TGTGCCAGCAGCGTAGCTCTAACAGTATCCTACAATGAGCAGTTCTTC. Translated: CASSVALTVSYNEQFF.

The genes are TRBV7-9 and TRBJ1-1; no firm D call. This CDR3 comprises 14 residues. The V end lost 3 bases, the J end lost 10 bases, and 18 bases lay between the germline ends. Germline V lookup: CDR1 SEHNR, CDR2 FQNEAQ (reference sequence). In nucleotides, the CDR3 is TGTGCCAGCAGCTTCTCTGGACTCGACCTGGGAGCTTTCTTT. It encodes CASSFSGLDLGAFF.

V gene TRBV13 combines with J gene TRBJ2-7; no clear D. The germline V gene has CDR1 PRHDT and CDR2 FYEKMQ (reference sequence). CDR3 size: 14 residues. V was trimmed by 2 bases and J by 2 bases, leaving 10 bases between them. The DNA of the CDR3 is TGTGCCAGCAGCTTACGTGGGCAGCCCTACGAGCAGTACTTC. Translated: CASSLRGQPYEQYF. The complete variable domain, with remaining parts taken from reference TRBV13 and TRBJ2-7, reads AAGVIQSPRHLIKEKRETATLKCYPIPRHDTVYWYQQGPGQDPQFLISFYEKMQSDKGSIPDRFSAQQFSDYHSELNMSSLELGDSALYFCASSLRGQPYEQYFGPGTRLTVT.

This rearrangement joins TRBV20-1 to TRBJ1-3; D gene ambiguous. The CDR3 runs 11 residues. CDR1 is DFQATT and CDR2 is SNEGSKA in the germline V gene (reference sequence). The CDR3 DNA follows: TGCAGCGCCAAACTTGGAAACACCATATATTTT. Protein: CSAKLGNTIYF.

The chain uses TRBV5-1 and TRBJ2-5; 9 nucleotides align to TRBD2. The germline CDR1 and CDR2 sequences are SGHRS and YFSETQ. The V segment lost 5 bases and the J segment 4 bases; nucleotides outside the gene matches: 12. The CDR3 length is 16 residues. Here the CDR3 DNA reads TGCGCCAGCAGTGTTAGCGGGGGATCAGCCCGAGAGACCCAGTACTTC. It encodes CASSVSGGSARETQYF.

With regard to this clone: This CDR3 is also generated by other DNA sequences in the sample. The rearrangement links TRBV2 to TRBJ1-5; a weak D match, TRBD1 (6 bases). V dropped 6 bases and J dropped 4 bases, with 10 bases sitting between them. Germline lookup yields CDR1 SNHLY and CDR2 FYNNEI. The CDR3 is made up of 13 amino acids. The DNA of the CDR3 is TGTGCCAGCAGACTTACAGGGAATCAGCCCCAGCATTTT. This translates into CASRLTGNQPQHF.

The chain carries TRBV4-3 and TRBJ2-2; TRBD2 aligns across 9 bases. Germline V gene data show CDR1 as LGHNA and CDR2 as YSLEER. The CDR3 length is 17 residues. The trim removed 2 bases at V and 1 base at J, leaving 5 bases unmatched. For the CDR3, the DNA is TGCGCCAGCAGCCAACTCCTAGCGGGGATGAACACCGGGGAGCTGTTTTTT. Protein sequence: CASSQLLAGMNTGELFF.

The CDR3 DNA reads TGTGCCAGCAGTTTATGCGTCGGGGGGTGTAATGAGCAGTTCTTC. As protein: CASSLCVGGCNEQFF. J is TRBJ2-1 and V is TRBV28; 7 bases align to TRBD2. J gave up 7 bases and V 0 bases, and 6 bases lay outside the gene matches. The CDR3 totals 15 residues. Germline CDR1 is MDHEN and CDR2 is SYDVKM.

In DNA form, the CDR3 reads TGTGCCAGTAGTACAATGGACGCAGGAGGCACTGAAGCTTTCTTT. Translated, it gives CASSTMDAGGTEAFF. The chain joins TRBV19 to TRBJ1-1; no clear D gene. CDR3 length equals 15 residues. V lost 4 bases and J lost 4, with 16 bases in between. Germline V lookup: CDR1 LNHDA, CDR2 SQIVND (reference sequence).

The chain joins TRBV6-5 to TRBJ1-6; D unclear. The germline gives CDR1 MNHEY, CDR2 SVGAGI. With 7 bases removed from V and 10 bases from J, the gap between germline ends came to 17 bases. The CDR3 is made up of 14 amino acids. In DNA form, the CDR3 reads TGTGCCAGCACCACCACCCCAGAACCCTCACCCCTCCACTTT. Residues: CASTTTPEPSPLHF.

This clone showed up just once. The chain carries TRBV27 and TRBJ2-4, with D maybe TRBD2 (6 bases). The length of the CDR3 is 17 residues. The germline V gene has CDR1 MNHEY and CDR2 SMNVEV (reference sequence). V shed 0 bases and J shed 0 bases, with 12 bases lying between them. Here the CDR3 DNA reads TGTGCCAGCAGTTTATCTGGAGGGGCCCTAGCCAAAAACATTCAGTACTTC. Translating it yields CASSLSGGALAKNIQYF.

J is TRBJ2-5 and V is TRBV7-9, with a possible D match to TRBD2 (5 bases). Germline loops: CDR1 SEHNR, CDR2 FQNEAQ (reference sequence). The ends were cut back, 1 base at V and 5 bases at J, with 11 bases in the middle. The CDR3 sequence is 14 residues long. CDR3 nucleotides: TGTGCCAGCAGCTTAGTGCGGGCGGGTGAGACCCAGTACTTC. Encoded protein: CASSLVRAGETQYF.

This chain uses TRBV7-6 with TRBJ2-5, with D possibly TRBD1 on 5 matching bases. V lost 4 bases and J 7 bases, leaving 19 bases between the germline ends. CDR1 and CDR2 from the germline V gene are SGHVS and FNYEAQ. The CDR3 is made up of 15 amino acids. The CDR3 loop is CASSSEPGSKRTQYF. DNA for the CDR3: TGTGCCAGCAGCTCGGAGCCAGGGTCAAAGAGGACCCAGTACTTC.

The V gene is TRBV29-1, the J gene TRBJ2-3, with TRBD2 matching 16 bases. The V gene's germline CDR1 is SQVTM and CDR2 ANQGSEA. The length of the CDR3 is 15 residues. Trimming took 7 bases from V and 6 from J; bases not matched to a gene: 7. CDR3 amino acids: CSASGLAGGPDTQYF. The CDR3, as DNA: TGCAGCGCTTCGGGACTAGCGGGGGGGCCGGATACGCAGTATTTT.

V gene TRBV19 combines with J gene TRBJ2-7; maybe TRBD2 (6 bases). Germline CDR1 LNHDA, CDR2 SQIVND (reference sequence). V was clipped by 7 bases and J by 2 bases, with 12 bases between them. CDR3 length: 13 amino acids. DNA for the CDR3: TGTGCCAGTACGGGGGACGGACCCTACGAGCAGTACTTC. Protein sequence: CASTGDGPYEQYF.

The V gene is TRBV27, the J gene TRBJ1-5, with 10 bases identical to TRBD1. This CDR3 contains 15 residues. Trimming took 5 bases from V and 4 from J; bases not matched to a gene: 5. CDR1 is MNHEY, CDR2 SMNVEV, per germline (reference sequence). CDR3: CASSIGTGVNQPQHF. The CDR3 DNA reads TGTGCCAGCAGTATTGGGACAGGGGTTAATCAGCCCCAGCATTTT.

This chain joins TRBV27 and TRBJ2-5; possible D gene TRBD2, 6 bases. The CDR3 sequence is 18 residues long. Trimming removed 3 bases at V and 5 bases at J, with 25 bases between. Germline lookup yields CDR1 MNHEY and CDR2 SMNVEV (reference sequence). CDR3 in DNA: TGTGCCAGCAGTTTTCCCCCGACCTGGGCCAGGGAGGTGGAGACCCAGTACTTC. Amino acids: CASSFPPTWAREVETQYF.

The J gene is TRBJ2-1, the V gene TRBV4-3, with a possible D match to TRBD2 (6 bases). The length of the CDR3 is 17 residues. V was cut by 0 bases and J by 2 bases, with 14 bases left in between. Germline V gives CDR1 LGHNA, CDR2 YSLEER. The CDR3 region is CASSQDDRDSPYNEQFF. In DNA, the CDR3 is TGCGCCAGCAGCCAAGACGACCGGGACTCCCCCTACAATGAGCAGTTCTTC.

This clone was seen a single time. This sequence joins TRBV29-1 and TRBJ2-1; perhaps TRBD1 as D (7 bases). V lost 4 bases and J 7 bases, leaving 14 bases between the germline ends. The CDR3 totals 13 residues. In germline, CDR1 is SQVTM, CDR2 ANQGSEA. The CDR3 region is CSVGLTGRNEQFF. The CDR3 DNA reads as TGCAGCGTTGGATTGACAGGGAGGAATGAGCAGTTCTTC.

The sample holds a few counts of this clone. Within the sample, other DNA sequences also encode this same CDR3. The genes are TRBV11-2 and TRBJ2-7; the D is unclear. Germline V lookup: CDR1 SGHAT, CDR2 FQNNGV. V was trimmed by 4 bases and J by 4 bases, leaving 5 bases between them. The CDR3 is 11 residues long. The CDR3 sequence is CASSSTYEQYF. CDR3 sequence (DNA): TGTGCCAGCAGCTCAACTTACGAGCAGTACTTC.

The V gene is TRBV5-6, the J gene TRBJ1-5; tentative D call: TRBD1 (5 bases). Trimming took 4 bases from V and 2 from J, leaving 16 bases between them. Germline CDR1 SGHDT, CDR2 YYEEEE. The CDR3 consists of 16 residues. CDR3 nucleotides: TGTGCCAGCAGCCCCTGGAGGGGTCGGGGCAATCAGCCCCAGCATTTT. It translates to CASSPWRGRGNQPQHF.

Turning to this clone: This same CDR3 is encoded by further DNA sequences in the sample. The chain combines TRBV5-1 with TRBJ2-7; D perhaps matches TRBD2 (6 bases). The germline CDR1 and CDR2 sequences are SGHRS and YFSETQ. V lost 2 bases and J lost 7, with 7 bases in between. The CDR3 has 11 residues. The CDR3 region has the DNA TGCGCCAGCAGCTTCCGGGGGGAGCAGTACTTC. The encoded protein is CASSFRGEQYF.